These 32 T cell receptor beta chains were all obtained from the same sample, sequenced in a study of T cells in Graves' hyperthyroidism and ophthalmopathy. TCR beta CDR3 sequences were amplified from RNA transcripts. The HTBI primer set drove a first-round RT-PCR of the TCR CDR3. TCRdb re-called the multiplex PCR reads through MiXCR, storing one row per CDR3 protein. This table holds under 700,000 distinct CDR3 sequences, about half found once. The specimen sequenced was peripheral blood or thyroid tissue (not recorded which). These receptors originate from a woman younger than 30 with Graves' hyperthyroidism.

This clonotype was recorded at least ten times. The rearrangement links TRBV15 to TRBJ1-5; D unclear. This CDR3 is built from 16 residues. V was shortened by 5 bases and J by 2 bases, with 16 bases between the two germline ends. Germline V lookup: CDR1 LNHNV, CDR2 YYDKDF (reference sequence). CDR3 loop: CATSPRFGRGNQPQHF. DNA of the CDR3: TGTGCCACCAGCCCCCGTTTTGGTCGGGGCAATCAGCCCCAGCATTTT.

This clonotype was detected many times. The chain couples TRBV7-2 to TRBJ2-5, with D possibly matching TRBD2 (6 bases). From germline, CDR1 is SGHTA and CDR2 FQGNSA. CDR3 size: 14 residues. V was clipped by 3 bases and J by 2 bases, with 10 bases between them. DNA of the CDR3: TGTGCCAGCAGCTTGTGGGCGGGACAAGAGACCCAGTACTTC. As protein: CASSLWAGQETQYF.

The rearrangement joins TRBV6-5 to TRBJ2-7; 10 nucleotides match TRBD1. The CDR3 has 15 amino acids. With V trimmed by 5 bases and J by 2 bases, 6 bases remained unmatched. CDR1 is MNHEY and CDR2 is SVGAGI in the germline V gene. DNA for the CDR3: TGTGCCAGCAGTACCGGACAGGGGGGTCCCTACGAGCAGTACTTC. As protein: CASSTGQGGPYEQYF.

The CDR3 reads CASSFSGAPGNYGYTF. For the CDR3, the DNA is TGTGCCAGCAGCTTTTCAGGGGCCCCAGGGAACTATGGCTACACCTTC. The genes are TRBV11-1 and TRBJ1-2; TRBD1 might be the D (6 bases). CDR1 is SGHAT, CDR2 FQDESV, per germline (reference sequence). Trimming cost V 3 bases and J 2 bases, with 16 bases left between them. The CDR3 covers 16 residues.

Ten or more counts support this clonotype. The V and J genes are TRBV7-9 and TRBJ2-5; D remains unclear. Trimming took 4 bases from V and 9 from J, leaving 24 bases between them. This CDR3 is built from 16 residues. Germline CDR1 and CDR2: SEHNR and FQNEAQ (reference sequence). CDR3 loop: CASSSKPQREARAQYF. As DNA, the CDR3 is TGTGCCAGCAGCTCCAAACCTCAGCGCGAGGCAAGGGCCCAGTACTTC.

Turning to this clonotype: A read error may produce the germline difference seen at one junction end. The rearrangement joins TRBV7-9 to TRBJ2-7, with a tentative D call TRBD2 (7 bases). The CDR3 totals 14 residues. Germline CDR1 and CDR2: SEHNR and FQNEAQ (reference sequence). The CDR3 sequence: CASSGEGGNYEQYF. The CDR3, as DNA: TGCGCCAGCAGCGGAGAGGGGGGGAACTACGAGCAGTACTTC. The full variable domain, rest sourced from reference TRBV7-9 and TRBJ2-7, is DTGVSQNPRHKITKRGQNVTFRCDPISEHNRLYWYRQTLGQGPEFLTYFQNEAQLEKSRLLSDRFSAERPKGSFSTLEIQRTEQGDSAMYLCASSGEGGNYEQYFGPGTRLTVT.

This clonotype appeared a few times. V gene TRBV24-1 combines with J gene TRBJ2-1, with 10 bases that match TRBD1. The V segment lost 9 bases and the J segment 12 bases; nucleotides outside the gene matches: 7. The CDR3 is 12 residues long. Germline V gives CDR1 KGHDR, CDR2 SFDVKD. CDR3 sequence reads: CATDDDRGLQFF. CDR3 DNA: TGTGCCACCGATGACGACAGGGGGCTGCAGTTCTTC.

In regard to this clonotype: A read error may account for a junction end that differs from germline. The CDR3 DNA follows: TGCGCCAGCAGCCTTCGAGAGGGGGCCTCCTACGAGCAGTACTTC. Its protein is CASSLREGASYEQYF. The chain uses TRBV25-1 and TRBJ2-7; 7 bases align to TRBD1. Germline values: CDR1 MGHDK, CDR2 SYGVNS. The CDR3 length is 15 residues.

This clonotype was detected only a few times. CDR3 DNA sequence: TGTGCCAGCAGCCTCCTGGGGAGGGGGGGTCGCGACTACACCTTC. Its translation is CASSLLGRGGRDYTF. The gene calls are TRBV7-2 and TRBJ1-2; D may be TRBD1 (6 bases). Looked up from germline, CDR1 is SGHTA and CDR2 is FQGNSA. The CDR3 covers 15 residues. The V end was cut by 5 bases, the J end by 10 bases, with 23 bases between.

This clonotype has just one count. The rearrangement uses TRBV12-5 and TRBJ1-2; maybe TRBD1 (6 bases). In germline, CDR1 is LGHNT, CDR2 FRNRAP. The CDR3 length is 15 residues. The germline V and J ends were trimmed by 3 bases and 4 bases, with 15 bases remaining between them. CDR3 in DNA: TGTGCTAGTGGTTTCCCACGGGGGCTAAGCTATGGCTACACCTTC. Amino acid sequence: CASGFPRGLSYGYTF.

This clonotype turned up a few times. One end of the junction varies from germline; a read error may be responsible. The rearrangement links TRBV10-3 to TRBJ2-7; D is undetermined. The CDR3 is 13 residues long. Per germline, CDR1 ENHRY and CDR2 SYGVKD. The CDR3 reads CASSLENGYEQYF. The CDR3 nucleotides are TGTGCCAGCAGTTTAGAGAACGGCTACGAGCAGTACTTC.

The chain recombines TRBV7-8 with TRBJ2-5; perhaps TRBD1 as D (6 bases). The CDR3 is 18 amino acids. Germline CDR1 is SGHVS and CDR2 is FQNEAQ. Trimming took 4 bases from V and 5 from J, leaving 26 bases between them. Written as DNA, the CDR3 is TGTGCCAGCAGCTCCCCCCGGGGCGGACAGCTCTCGATCGAGACCCAGTACTTC. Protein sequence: CASSSPRGGQLSIETQYF.

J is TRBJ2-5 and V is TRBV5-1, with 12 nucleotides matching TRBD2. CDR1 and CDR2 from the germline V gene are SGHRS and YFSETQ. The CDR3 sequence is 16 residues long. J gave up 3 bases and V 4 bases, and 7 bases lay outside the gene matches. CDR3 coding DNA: TGCGCCAGCAGCCTATATACTAGCGGGAGGAAAGAGACCCAGTACTTC. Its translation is CASSLYTSGRKETQYF.

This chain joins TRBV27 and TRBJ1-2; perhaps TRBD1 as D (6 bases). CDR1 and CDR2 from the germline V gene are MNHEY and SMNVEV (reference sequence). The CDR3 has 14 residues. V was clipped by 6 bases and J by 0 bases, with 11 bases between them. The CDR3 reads CASRTGNANYGYTF. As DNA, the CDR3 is TGTGCCAGCAGAACAGGGAACGCTAACTATGGCTACACCTTC.

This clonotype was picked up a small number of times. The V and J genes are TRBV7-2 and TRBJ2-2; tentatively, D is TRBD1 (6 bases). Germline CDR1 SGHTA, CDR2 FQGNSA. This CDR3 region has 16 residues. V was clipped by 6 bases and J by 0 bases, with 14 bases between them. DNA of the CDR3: TGTGCCAGCAGGAGGACCGGGACACCGAACACCGGGGAGCTGTTTTTT. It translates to CASRRTGTPNTGELFF.

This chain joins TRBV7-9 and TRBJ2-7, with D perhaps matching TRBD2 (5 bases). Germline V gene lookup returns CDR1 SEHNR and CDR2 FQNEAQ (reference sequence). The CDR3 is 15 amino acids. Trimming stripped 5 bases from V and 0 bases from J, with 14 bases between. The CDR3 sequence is CASSQEERSSYEQYF. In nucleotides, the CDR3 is TGTGCCAGCAGCCAAGAAGAGCGGTCCTCCTACGAGCAGTACTTC. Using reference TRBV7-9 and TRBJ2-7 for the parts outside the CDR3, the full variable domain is DTGVSQNPRHKITKRGQNVTFRCDPISEHNRLYWYRQTLGQGPEFLTYFQNEAQLEKSRLLSDRFSAERPKGSFSTLEIQRTEQGDSAMYLCASSQEERSSYEQYFGPGTRLTVT.

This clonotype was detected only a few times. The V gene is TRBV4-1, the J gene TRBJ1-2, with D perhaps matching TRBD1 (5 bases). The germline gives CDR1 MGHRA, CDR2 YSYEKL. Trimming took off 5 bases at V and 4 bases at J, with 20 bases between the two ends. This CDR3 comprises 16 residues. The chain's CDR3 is CASSSLRDPRLYGYTF. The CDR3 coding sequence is TGCGCCAGCAGCTCCCTCCGGGACCCTCGACTCTATGGCTACACCTTC.

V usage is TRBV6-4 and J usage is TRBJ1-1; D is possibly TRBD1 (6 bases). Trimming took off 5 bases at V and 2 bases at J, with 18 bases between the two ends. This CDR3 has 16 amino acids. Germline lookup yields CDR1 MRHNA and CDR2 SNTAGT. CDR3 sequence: CASSPTGTVGNTEAFF. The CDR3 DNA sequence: TGTGCCAGCAGTCCAACAGGGACGGTAGGCAACACTGAAGCTTTCTTT.

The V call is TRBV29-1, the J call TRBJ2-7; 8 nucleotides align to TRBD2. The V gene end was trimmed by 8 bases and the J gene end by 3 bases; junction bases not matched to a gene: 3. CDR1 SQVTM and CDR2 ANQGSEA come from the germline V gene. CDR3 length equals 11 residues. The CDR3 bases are TGCAGCTCGCGGGAGGACTACGAGCAGTACTTC. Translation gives CSSREDYEQYF.

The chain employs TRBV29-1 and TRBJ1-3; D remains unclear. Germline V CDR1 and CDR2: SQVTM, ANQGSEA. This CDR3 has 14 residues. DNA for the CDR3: TGCAGTGCTAGAGATTCTGCACTTGGAAACACCATATATTTT. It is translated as CSARDSALGNTIYF.

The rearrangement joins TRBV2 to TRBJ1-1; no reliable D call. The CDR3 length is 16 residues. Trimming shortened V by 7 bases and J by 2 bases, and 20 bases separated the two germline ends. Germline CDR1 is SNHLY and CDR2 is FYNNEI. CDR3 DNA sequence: TGTGCCAGCATCTCCCCGCATCCCAGTAGAAACACTGAAGCTTTCTTT. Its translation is CASISPHPSRNTEAFF.

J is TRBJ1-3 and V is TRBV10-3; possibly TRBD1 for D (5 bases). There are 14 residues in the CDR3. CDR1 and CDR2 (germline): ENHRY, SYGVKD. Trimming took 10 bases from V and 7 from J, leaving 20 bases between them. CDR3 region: CASSWGPQRNTIYF. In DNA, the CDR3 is TGTGCCAGCAGCTGGGGCCCCCAAAGGAACACCATATATTTT.

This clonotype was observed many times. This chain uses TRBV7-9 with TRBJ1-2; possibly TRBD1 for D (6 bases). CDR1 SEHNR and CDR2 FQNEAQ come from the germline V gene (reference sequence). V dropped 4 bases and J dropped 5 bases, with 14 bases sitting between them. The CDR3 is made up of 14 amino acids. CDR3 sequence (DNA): TGTGCCAGCAGCTCGGGTTCAGGGGAGTATGGCTACACCTTC. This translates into CASSSGSGEYGYTF.

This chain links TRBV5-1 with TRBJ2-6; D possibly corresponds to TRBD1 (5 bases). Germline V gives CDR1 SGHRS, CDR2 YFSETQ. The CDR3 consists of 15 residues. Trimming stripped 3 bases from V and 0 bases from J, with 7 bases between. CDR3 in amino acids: CASSWTLSGANVLTF. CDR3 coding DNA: TGCGCCAGCAGCTGGACACTCTCTGGGGCCAACGTCCTGACTTTC.

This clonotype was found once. CDR3 region: CASSLREGTSPLHF. CDR3 sequence (DNA): TGTGCCAGCAGCTTAAGGGAAGGGACATCACCCCTCCACTTT. V is TRBV7-8 and J is TRBJ1-6; tentatively, D is TRBD1 (6 bases). Trimming removed 2 bases from V and 10 bases from J, with 12 bases in between. CDR3 length: 14 amino acids. The germline gives CDR1 SGHVS, CDR2 FQNEAQ.

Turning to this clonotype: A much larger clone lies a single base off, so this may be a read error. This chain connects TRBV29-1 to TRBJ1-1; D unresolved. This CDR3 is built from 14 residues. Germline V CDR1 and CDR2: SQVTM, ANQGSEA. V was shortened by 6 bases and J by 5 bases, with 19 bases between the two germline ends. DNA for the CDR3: TGCAGCGTCGCATACGTGGCCGGTGGGACTGAAGCTTTCTTT. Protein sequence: CSVAYVAGGTEAFF.

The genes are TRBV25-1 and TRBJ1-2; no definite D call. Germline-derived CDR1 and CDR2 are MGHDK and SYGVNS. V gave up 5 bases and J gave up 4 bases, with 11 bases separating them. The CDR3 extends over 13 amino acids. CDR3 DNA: TGTGCCAGCAGTTTAACAGAGAGCTATGGCTACACCTTC. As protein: CASSLTESYGYTF.

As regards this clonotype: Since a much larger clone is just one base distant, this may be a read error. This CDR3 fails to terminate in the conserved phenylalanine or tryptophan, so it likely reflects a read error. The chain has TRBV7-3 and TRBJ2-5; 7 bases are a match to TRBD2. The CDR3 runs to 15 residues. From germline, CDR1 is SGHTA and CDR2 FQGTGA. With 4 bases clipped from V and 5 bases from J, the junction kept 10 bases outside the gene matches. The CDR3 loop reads CASSSDSGRGETQYS. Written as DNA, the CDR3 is TGTGCCAGCAGCTCAGATAGCGGGCGAGGGGAGACCCAGTACTCC.

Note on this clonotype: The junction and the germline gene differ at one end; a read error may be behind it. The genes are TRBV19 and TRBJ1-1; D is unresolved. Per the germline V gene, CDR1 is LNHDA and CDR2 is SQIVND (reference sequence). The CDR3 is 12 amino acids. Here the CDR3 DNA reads TGTGCCAGTAGTATTCGACGGACTGAAGCTGTCTTT. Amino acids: CASSIRRTEAVF.

CDR3 in DNA: TGTGCCTGCCGACAGGGGAATCAGCCCCAGCATTTT. It is translated as CACRQGNQPQHF. This chain connects TRBV24-1 to TRBJ1-5; 8 positions agree with TRBD1. In germline, CDR1 is KGHDR, CDR2 SFDVKD. This CDR3 has 12 residues. J gave up 4 bases and V 12 bases, and 4 bases lay outside the gene matches.

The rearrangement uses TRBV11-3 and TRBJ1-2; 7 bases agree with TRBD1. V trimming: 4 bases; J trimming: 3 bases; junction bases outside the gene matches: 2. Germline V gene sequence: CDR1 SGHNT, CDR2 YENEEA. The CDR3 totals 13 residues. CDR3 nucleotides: TGTGCCAGCAGCTGGGACAGAGACTATGGCTACACCTTC. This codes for CASSWDRDYGYTF.

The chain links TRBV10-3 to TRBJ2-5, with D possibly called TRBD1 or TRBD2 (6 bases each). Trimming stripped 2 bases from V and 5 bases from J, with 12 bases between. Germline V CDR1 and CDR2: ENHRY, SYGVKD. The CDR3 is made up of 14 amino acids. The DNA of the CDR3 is TGTGCCATCAGTGAGACCGGGGGCTTCGAGACCCAGTACTTC. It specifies CAISETGGFETQYF.